The sequence of this TCR beta chain was determined in a study of vaccination and CD4 T cells after COVID-19. A few counts support this clonotype. The antigen is unknown. Germline V gene data show CDR1 as LNHDA and CDR2 as SQIVND (reference sequence). The CDR3 length is 15 residues. Trimming took 5 bases from V and 2 from J, leaving 15 bases between them. The sample's treatment: roughly ten-day PBMC culture with coronavirus spike peptide pools or control peptides (ViraFEST assay). Sequence data for DNA of cultured CD4+ T cells were generated by the Oncomine TCR Beta short-read assay. Via MiXCR, TCRdb re-called the PCR reads, giving one row per CDR3 protein. The sample holds 6,000 to 6,500 distinct CDR3 sequences, less than 20% seen once.

This sequence was found in a human donor who had recovered from COVID-19. The source material was CD4+ T cells from blood, cultured in vitro. The V call is TRBV19, the J call TRBJ2-5, with D perhaps assigned TRBD1 or TRBD2 (5 bases each). In DNA form, the CDR3 reads TGTGCCAGTAGTTTAGGGACCGCCGGACAAGAGACCCAGTACTTC. Amino acids: CASSLGTAGQETQYF.